The clone carrying this TCR beta chain was observed a handful of times. Its antigen remains unknown. The data are from a study of blood T cells in healthy people across ages. Study findings and constraints: Age brought a roughly linear fall in TCR beta diversity measured per million T cells. More naive CD4+ cells and higher diversity marked long-lived donors relative to aged donors.

PCR was performed a second time for about 7 to 11 cycles using a sample-barcoded 5' primer and a J-beta primer mix. Tagging of each cDNA molecule was performed by a template-switch adaptor with 12 random nucleotides. Per sample, CDR3-containing paired-end reads numbered at least 3 million. TCRdb re-called the 5' RACE reads with MiXCR, one entry per CDR3 protein. The repertoire holds about 900,000 distinct CDR3 sequences, with roughly 43% as singletons. CDR3 length: 12 amino acids. Between the trimmed V and J ends, which lost 4 bases and 6 bases, there was a span of 6 bases. The V gene's germline CDR1 is KGHDR and CDR2 SFDVKD.

The genes are TRBV24-1 and TRBJ2-1; D unresolved. Input material: blood. This clonotype originated in a man aged 30 to 39 in good health. In DNA form, the CDR3 reads TGTGCCACCAGTGACGTCGGCAATGAGCAGTTCTTC. It translates to CATSDVGNEQFF.